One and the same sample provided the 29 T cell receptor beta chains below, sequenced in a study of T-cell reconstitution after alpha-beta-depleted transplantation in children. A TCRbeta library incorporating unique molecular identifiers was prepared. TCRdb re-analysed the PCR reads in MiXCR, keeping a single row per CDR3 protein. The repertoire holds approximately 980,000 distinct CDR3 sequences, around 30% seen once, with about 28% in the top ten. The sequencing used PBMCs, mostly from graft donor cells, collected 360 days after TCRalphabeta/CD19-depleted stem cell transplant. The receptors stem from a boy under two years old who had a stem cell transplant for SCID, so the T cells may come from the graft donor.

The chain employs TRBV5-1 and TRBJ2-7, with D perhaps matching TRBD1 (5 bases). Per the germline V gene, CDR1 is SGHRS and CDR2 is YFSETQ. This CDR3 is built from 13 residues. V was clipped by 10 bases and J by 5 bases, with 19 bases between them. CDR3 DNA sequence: TGCGCCTCTCAGTCAGGGTCCAACCACGAGCAGTACTTC. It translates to CASQSGSNHEQYF. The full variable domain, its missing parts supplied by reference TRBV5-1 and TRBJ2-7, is KAGVTQTPRYLIKTRGQQVTLSCSPISGHRSVSWYQQTPGQGLQFLFEYFSETQRNKGNFPGRFSGRQFSNSRSEMNVSTLELGDSALYLCASQSGSNHEQYFGPGTRLTVT.

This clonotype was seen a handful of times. CDR3 bases: TGTGCCAGCAGACGATCCGGAAACACCATATATTTT. Translating it yields CASRRSGNTIYF. This sequence joins TRBV12-3 or TRBV12-4 and TRBJ1-3; D is undetermined. CDR3 length: 12 residues. V lost 6 bases and J lost 4, with 7 bases in between.

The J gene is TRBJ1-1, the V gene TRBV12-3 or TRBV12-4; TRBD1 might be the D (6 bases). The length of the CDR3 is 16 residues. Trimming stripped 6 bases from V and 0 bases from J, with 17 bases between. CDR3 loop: CASSLRGRLMNTEAFF. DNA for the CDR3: TGTGCCAGCAGCCTCAGGGGAAGATTAATGAACACTGAAGCTTTCTTT.

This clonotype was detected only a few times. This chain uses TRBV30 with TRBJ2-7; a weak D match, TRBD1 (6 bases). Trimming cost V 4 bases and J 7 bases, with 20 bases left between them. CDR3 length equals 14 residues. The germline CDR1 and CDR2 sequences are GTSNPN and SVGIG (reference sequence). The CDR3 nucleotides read TGTGCCTGGACGGGGACAAGGCCCAGGCGGGAGCAGTACTTC. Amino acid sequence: CAWTGTRPRREQYF.

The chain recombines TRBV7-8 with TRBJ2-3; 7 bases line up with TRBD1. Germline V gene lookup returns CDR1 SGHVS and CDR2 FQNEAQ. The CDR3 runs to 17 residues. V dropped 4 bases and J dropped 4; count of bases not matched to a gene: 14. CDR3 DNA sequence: TGTGCCAGCAGCTGGGATGACAGGGTCAAGGGCGCAGATACGCAGTATTTT. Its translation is CASSWDDRVKGADTQYF.

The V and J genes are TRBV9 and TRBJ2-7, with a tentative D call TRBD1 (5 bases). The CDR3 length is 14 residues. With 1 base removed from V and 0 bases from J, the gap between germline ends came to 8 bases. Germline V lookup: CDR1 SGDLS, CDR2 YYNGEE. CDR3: CASSVTTDSYEQYF. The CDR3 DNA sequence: TGTGCCAGCAGCGTAACGACAGACTCCTACGAGCAGTACTTC.

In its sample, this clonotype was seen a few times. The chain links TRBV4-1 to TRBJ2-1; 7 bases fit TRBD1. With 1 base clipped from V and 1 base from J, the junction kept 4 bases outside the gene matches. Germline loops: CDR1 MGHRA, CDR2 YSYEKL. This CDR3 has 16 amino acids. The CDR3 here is CASSQANRGSYNEQFF. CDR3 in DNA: TGCGCCAGCAGCCAAGCCAACAGGGGATCCTACAATGAGCAGTTCTTC.

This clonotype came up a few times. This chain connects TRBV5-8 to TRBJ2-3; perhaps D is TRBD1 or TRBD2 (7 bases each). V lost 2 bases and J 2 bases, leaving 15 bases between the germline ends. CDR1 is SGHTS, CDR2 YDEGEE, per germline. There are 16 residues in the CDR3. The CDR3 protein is CASSLTSGGATDTQYF. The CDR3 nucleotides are TGTGCCAGCAGCTTAACCTCAGGGGGGGCCACAGATACGCAGTATTTT. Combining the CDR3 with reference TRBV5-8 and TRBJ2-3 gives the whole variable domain EAGVTQSPTHLIKTRGQQATLRCSPISGHTSVYWYQQALGLGLQFLLWYDEGEERNRGNFPPRFSGRQFPNYSSELNVNALELEDSALYLCASSLTSGGATDTQYFGPGTRLTVL.

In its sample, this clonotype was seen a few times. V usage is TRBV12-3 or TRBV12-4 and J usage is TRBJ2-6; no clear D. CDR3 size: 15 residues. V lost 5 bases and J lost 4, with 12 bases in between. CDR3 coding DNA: TGTGCCAGCAGTCCCTACGGTGCGGGGGCCAACGTCCTGACTTTC. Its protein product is CASSPYGAGANVLTF.

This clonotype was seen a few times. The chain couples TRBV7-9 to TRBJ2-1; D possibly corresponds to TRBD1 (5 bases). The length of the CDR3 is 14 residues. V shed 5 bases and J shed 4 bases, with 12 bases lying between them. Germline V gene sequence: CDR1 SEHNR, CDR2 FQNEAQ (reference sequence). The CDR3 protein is CASSPPDKYNEQFF. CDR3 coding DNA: TGTGCCAGCAGCCCACCGGACAAGTACAATGAGCAGTTCTTC.

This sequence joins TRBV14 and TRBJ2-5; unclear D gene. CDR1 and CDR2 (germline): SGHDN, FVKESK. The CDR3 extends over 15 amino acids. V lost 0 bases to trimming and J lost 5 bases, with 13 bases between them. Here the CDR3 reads CASSQDRPGSETQYF. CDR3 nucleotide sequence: TGTGCCAGCAGCCAAGATCGTCCGGGTAGCGAGACCCAGTACTTC.

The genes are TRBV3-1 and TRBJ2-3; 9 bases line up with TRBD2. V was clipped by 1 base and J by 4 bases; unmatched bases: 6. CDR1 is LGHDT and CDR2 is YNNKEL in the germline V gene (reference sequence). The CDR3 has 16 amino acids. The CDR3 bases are TGTGCCAGCAGCCAAGGGGGACTAGCCGGGGCAGATACGCAGTATTTT. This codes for CASSQGGLAGADTQYF.

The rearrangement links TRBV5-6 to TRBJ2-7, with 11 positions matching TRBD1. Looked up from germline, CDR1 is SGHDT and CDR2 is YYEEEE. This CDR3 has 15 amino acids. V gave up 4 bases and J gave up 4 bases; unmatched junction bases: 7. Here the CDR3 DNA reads TGTGCCAGCAGCAGGACAGGGGGCCTCCGGTACGAGCAGTACTTC. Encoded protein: CASSRTGGLRYEQYF.

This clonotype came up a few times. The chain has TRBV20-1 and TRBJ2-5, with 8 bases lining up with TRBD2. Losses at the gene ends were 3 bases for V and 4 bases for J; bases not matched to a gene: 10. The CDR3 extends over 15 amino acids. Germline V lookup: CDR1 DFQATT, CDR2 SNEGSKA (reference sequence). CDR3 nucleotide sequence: TGCAGTGCTAGGCGCTACATAGCGGGGCCAGAGACCCAGTACTTC. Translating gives CSARRYIAGPETQYF.

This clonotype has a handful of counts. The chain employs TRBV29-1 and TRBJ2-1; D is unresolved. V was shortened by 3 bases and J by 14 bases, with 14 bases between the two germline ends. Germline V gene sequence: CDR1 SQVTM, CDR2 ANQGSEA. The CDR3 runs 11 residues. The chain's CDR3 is CSVDGLPGKFF. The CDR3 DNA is TGCAGCGTTGATGGTCTACCCGGCAAGTTCTTC.

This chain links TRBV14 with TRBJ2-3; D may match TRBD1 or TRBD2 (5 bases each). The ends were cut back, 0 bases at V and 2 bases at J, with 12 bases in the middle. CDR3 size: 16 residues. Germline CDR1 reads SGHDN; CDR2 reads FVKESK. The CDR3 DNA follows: TGTGCCAGCAGCCAAGATCGGGGCAGAGCCACAGATACGCAGTATTTT. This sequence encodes CASSQDRGRATDTQYF.

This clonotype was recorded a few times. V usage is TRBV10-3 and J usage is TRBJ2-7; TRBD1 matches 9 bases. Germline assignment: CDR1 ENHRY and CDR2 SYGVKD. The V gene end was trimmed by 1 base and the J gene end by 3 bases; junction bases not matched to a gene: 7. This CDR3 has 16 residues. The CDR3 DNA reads TGTGCCATCAGTGAGTTGAACAGGGGGCGCATCTACGAGCAGTACTTC. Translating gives CAISELNRGRIYEQYF.

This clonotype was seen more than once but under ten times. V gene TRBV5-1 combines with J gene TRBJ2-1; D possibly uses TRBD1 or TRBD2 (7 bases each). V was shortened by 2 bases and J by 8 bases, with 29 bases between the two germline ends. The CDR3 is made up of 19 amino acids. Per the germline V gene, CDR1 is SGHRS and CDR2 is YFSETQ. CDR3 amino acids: CASSFQTGKVGRGADEQFF. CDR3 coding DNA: TGCGCCAGCAGCTTTCAGACAGGGAAGGTAGGCCGGGGGGCGGATGAGCAGTTCTTC. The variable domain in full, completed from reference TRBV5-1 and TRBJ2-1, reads KAGVTQTPRYLIKTRGQQVTLSCSPISGHRSVSWYQQTPGQGLQFLFEYFSETQRNKGNFPGRFSGRQFSNSRSEMNVSTLELGDSALYLCASSFQTGKVGRGADEQFFGPGTRLTVL.

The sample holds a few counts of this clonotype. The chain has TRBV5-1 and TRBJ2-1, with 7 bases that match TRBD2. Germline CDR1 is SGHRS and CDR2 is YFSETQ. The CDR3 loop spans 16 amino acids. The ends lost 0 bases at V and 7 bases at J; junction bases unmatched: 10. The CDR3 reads CASSLDKLAWFNEQFF. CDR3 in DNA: TGCGCCAGCAGCTTGGACAAACTAGCGTGGTTTAATGAGCAGTTCTTC.

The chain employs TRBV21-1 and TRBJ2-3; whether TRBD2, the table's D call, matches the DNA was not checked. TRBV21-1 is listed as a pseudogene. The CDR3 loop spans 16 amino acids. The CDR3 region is CASSKGLAGSTDTQYF. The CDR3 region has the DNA TGTGCCAGCAGCAAAGGACTAGCGGGAAGCACAGATACGCAGTATTTT.

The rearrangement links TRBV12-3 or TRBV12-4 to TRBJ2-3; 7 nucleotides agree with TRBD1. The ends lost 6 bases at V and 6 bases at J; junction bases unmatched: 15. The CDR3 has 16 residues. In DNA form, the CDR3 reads TGTGCCAGCAGGGAAAACAGGGGCCACCCGCCGGATACGCAGTATTTT. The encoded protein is CASRENRGHPPDTQYF.

The CDR3 spells CASSPKNRDSETQYF. The CDR3 DNA reads TGTGCCAGCAGCCCCAAGAATCGGGACAGCGAGACCCAGTACTTC. The chain couples TRBV7-9 to TRBJ2-5; 7 bases are a match to TRBD1. V shed 5 bases, J shed 5 bases, and the junction held 11 bases outside the gene matches. Germline CDR1 and CDR2: SEHNR and FQNEAQ (reference sequence). The CDR3 has 15 residues.

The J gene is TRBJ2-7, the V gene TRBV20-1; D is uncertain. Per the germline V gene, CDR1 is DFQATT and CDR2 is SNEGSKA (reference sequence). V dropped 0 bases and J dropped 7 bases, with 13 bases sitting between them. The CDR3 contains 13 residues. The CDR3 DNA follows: TGCAGTGCTAGAGATCTGACCGGACGAGAGCAGTACTTC. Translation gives CSARDLTGREQYF.

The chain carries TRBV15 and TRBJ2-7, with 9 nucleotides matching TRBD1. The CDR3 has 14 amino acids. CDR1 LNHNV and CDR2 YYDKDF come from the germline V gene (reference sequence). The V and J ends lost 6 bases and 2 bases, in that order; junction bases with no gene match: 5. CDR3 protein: CATRWGQGPYEQYF. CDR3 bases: TGTGCCACCAGATGGGGACAGGGTCCCTACGAGCAGTACTTC.

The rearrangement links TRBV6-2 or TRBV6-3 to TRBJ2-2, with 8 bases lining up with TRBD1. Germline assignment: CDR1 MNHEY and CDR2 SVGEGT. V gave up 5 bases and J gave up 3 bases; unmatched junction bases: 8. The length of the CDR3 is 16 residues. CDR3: CASSPSRTGYTGELFF. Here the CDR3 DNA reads TGTGCCAGCAGTCCTTCGAGGACAGGGTACACCGGGGAGCTGTTTTTT.

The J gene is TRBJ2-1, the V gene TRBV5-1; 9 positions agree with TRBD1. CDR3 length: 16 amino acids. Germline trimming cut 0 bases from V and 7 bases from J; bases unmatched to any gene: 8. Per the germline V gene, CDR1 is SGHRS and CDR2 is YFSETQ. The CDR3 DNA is TGCGCCAGCAGCTTGGCCCCGGGACAGGGTGGTAATGAGCAGTTCTTC. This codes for CASSLAPGQGGNEQFF.

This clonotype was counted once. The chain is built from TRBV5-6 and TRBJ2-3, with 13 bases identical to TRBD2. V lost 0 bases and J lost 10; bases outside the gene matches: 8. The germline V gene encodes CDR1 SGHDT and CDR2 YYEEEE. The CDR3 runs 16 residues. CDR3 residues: CASSLAGLAGVRAQYF. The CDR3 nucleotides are TGTGCCAGCAGCTTGGCTGGACTAGCGGGGGTTCGCGCGCAGTATTTT. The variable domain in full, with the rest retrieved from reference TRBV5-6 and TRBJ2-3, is DAGVTQSPTHLIKTRGQQVTLRCSPKSGHDTVSWYQQALGQGPQFIFQYYEEEERQRGNFPDRFSGHQFPNYSSELNVNALLLGDSALYLCASSLAGLAGVRAQYFGPGTRLTVL.

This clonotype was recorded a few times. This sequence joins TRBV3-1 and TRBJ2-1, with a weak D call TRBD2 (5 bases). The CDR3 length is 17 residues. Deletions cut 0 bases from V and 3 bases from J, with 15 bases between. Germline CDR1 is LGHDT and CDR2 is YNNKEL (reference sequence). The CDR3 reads CASSQDRVGVGYNEQFF. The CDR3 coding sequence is TGTGCCAGCAGCCAAGATCGAGTCGGGGTGGGCTACAATGAGCAGTTCTTC.

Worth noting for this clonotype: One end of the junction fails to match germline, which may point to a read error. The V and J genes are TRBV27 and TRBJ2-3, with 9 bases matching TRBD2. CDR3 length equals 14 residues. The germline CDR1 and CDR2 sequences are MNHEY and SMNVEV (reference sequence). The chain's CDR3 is CASSSDLSGGPEDF. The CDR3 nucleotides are TGTGCCAGCAGTTCTGACCTTAGCGGGGGCCCGGAAGATTTT.